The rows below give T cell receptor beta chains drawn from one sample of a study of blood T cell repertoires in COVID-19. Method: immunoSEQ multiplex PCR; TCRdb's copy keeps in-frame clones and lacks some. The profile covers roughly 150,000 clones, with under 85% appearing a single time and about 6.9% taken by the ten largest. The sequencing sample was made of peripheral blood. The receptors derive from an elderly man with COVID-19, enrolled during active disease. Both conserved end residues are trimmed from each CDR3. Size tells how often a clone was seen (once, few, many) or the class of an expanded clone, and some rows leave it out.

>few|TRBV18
ASSPRQGPPYGYT
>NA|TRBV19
ASKPADLVSQPQH
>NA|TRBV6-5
ASSYSLGTGEKLF
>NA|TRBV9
ASSVGGQGDYEQY
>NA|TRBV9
ASSVNPRVGYGYT
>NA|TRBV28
ASLSGGEETQY
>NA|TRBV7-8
ASSLGGLGETQY
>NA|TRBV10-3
AISGSSGGLQETQY
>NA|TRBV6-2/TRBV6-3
VSSPEGGQSFSYNEQF
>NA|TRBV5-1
ASSSSTGGRTDTQY
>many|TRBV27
ASSFSRVGEQY
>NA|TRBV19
ASGGAPNTEAF
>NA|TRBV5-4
ASSGRTSGEETQY
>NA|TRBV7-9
ASSPDTYLYGYT
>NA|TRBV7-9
ASSLGQHSGNTIY
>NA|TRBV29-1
SVGTVLNTEAF
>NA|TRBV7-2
ASSPGTGGPYEQY
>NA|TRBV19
ASSREGTDSYEQY
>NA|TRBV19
ASSGVTGVIGYGYT
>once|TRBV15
ATSQGITEAF
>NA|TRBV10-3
AISEGLNVAF
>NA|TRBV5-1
ASSLVGGYEQY
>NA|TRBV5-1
ASSLDRPSGEKLF
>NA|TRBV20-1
SWGPRGEQY
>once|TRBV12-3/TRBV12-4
ASSHLGGLF